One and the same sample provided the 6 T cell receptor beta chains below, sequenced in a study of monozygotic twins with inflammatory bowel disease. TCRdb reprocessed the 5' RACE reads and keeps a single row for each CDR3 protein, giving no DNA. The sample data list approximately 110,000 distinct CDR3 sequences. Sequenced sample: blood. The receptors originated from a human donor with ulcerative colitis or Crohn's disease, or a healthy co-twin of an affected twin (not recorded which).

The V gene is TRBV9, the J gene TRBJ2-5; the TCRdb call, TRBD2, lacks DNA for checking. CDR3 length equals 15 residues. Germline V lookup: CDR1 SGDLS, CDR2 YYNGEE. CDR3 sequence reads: CASSSTSGGAPTQYF.

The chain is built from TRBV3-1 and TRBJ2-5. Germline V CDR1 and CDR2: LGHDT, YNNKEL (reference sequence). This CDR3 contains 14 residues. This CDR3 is CASSQTGDEETQYF.

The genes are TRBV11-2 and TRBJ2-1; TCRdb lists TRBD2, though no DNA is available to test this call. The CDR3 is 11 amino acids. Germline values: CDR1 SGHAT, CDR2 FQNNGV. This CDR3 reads CASSLGREGVF.

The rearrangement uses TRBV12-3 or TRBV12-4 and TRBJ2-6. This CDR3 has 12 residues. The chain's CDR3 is CASRFGANVLTF.

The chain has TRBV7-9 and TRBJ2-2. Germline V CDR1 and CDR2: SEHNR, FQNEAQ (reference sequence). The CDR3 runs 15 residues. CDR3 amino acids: CASSHSGYNTGELFF.

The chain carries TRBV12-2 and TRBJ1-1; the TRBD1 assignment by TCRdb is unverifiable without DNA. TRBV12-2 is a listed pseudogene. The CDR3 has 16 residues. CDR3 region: CASRSTQTGGDDEAFF.